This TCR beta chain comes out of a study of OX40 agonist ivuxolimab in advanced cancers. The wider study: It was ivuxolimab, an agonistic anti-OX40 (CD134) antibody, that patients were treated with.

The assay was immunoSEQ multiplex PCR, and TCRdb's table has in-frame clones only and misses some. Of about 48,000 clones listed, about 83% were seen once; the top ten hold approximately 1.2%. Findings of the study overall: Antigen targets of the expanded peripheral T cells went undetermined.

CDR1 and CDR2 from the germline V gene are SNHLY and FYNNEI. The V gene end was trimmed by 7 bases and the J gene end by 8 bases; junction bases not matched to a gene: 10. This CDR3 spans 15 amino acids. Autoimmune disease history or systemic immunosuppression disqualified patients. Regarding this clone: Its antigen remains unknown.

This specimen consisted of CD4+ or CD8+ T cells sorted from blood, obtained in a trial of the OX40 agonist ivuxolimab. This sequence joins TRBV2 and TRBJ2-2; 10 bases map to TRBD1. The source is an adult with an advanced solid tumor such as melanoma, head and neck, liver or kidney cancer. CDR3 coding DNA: TGTGCCAGCACCCCGGGACAGGGGATAAAAGGGGAGCTGTTTTTT. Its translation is CASTPGQGIKGELFF. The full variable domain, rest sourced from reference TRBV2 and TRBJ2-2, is EPEVTQTPSHQVTQMGQEVILRCVPISNHLYFYWYRQILGQKVEFLVSFYNNEISEKSEIFDDQFSVERPDGSNFTLKIRSTKLEDSAMYFCASTPGQGIKGELFFGEGSRLTVL.